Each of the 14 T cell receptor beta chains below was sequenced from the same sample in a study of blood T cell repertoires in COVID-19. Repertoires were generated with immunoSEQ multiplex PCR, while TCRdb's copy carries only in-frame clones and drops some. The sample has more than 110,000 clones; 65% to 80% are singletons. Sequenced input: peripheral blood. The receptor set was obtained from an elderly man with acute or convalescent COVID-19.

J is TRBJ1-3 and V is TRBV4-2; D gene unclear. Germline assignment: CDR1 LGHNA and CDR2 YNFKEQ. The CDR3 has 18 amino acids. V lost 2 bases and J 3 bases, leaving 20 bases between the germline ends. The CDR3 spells CASSQFSGSQRGGNTIYF. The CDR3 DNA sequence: TGTGCCAGCAGCCAATTTAGTGGATCCCAAAGAGGTGGAAACACCATATATTTT.

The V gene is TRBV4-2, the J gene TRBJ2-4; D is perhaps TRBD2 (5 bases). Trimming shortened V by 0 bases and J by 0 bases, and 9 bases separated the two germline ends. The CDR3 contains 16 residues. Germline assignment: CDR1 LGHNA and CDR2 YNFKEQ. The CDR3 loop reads CASSQDPAGAKNIQYF. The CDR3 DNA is TGTGCCAGCAGCCAAGATCCGGCGGGAGCCAAAAACATTCAGTACTTC.

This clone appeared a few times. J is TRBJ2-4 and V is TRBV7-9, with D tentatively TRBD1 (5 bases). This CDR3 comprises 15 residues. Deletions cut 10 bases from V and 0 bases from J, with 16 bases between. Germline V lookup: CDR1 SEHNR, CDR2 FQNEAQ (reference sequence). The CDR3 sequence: CATSKWTLAKNIQYF. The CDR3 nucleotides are TGTGCCACCTCAAAATGGACACTAGCCAAAAACATTCAGTACTTC.

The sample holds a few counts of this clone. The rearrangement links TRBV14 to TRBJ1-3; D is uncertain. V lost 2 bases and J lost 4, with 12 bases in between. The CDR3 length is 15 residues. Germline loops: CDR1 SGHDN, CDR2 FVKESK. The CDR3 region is CASSQLTSFGNTIYF. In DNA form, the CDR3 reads TGTGCCAGCAGCCAACTCACCAGTTTCGGAAACACCATATATTTT. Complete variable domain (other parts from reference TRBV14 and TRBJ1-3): EAGVTQFPSHSVIEKGQTVTLRCDPISGHDNLYWYRRVMGKEIKFLLHFVKESKQDESGMPNNRFLAERTGGTYSTLKVQPAELEDSGVYFCASSQLTSFGNTIYFGEGSWLTVV.

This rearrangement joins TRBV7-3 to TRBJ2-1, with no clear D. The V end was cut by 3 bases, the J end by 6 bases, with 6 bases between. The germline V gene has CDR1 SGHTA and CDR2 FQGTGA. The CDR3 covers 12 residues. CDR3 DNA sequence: TGTGCCAGCAGCTTGAGGAGCAATGAGCAGTTCTTC. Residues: CASSLRSNEQFF.

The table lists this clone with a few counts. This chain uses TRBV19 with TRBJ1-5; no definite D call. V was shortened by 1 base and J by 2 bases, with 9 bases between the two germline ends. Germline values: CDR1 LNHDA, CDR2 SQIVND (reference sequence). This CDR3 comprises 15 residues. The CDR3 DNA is TGTGCCAGTAGTATAGCGGAGAGGGGCAATCAGCCCCAGCATTTT. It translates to CASSIAERGNQPQHF.

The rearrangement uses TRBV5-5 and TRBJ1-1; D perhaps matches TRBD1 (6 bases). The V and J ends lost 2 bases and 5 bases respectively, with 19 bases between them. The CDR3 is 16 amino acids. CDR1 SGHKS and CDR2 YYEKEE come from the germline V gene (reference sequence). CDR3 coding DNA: TGTGCCAGCAGCTTAACAACGTCAGGGGTGCGGACTGAAGCTTTCTTT. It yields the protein CASSLTTSGVRTEAFF.

The CDR3 here is CASSPITGYPQHF. The CDR3 region has the DNA TGTGCCAGCAGCCCGATTACGGGTTATCCCCAGCATTTT. This chain connects TRBV2 to TRBJ1-5; D remains ambiguous. Per germline, CDR1 SNHLY and CDR2 FYNNEI. CDR3 length: 13 residues. V gave up 6 bases and J gave up 10 bases, with 16 bases separating them.

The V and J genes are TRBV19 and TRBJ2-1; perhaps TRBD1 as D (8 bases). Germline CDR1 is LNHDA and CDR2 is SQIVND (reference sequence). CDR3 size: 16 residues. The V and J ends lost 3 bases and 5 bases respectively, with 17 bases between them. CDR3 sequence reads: CASSMLGQGGNNEQFF. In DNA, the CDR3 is TGTGCCAGTAGTATGCTCGGACAGGGAGGGAACAATGAGCAGTTCTTC.

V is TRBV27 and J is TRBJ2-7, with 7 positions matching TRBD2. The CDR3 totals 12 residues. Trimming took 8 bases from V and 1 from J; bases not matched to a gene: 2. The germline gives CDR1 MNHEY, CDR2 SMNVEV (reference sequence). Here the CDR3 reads CASGGGSYEQYF. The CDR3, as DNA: TGTGCCAGCGGCGGGGGATCCTACGAGCAGTACTTC.

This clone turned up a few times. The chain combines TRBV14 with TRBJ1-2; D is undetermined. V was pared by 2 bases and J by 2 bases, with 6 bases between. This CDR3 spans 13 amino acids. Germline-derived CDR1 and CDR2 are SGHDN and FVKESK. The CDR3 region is CASSQRLNYGYTF. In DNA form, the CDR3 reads TGTGCCAGCAGCCAACGCCTAAACTATGGCTACACCTTC. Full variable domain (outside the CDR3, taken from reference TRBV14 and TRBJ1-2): EAGVTQFPSHSVIEKGQTVTLRCDPISGHDNLYWYRRVMGKEIKFLLHFVKESKQDESGMPNNRFLAERTGGTYSTLKVQPAELEDSGVYFCASSQRLNYGYTFGSGTRLTVV.

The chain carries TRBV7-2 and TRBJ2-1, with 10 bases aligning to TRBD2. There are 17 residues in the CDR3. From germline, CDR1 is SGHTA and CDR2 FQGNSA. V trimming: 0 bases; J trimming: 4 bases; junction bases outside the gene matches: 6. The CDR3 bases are TGTGCCAGCAGCTTAGCGTTGTTAGCGGGGGGTTACAATGAGCAGTTCTTC. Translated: CASSLALLAGGYNEQFF.

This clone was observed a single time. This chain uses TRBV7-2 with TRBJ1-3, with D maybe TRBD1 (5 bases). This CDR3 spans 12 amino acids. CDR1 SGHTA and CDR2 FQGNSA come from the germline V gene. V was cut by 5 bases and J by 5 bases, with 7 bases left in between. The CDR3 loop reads CASSPGRNTIYF. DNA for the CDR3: TGTGCCAGCAGCCCAGGGAGAAACACCATATATTTT. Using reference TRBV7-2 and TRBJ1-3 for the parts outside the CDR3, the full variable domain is GAGVSQSPSNKVTEKGKDVELRCDPISGHTALYWYRQSLGQGLEFLIYFQGNSAPDKSGLPSDRFSAERTGGSVSTLTIQRTQQEDSAVYLCASSPGRNTIYFGEGSWLTVV.

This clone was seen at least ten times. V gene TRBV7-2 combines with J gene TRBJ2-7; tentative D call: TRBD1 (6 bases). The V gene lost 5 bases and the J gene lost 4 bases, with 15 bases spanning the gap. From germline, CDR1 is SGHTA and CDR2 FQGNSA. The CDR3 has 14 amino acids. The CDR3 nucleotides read TGTGCCAGCAGCGACGCAGGGGTAGGGTACGAGCAGTACTTC. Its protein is CASSDAGVGYEQYF. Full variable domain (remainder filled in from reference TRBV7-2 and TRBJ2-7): GAGVSQSPSNKVTEKGKDVELRCDPISGHTALYWYRQSLGQGLEFLIYFQGNSAPDKSGLPSDRFSAERTGGSVSTLTIQRTQQEDSAVYLCASSDAGVGYEQYFGPGTRLTVT.